This passage covers 20 T cell receptor beta chains from one sample sequenced in a study of shared clonotypes between healthy human individuals. As defined, naive CD8 cells were CD45RO-negative and positively selected for CCR7, with terminally differentiated effector memory CD45RA+ cells excluded. Produced via immunoSEQ multiplex PCR; TCRdb's table is partial and in-frame only. The repertoire holds about 2 million clones, roughly 95% seen once, with 1% to 1.5% in the top ten. Input material: naive CD8+ T cells sorted from blood. Every receptor here comes from a man younger than 35 in good health.

This clone occurred a few times. The gene calls are TRBV30 and TRBJ1-6; unclear D gene. Germline V CDR1 and CDR2: GTSNPN, SVGIG (reference sequence). Between the trimmed V and J ends, which lost 0 bases and 10 bases, there was a span of 4 bases. The length of the CDR3 is 11 residues. This CDR3 reads CAWSVESPLHF. CDR3 coding DNA: TGTGCCTGGAGTGTAGAGTCACCCCTCCACTTT.

The chain employs TRBV7-2 and TRBJ2-2, with D possibly being TRBD1 or TRBD2 (6 bases each). Trimming left V 0 bases short and J 3 bases short, with 11 bases between. CDR1 and CDR2 (germline): SGHTA, FQGNSA. The CDR3 runs 16 residues. The CDR3 region is CASSLAGGGYTGELFF. CDR3 nucleotides: TGTGCCAGCAGCTTAGCCGGGGGCGGGTACACCGGGGAGCTGTTTTTT.

V gene TRBV30 combines with J gene TRBJ2-7; 7 positions match TRBD1. The germline V gene has CDR1 GTSNPN and CDR2 SVGIG (reference sequence). CDR3 size: 16 residues. The V gene end was trimmed by 2 bases and the J gene end by 5 bases; junction bases not matched to a gene: 15. The CDR3 DNA is TGTGCCTGGAGTCCGCCTACAGGGGAACTCAACCACGAGCAGTACTTC. Translating gives CAWSPPTGELNHEQYF.

The chain has TRBV2 and TRBJ2-7; 9 bases map to TRBD2. CDR1 is SNHLY and CDR2 is FYNNEI in the germline V gene. V shed 6 bases and J 5 bases; nucleotides not matched to a gene: 20. This CDR3 contains 18 residues. CDR3 sequence reads: CASRKAGTSRTPADEQYF. In nucleotides, the CDR3 is TGTGCCAGCAGGAAAGCCGGGACTAGCCGCACCCCGGCGGACGAGCAGTACTTC.

The V and J genes are TRBV7-9 and TRBJ2-5; 8 bases map to TRBD1. This CDR3 is 15 amino acids long. V gave up 4 bases and J gave up 5 bases; unmatched junction bases: 9. CDR1 is SEHNR and CDR2 is FQNEAQ in the germline V gene (reference sequence). The CDR3 DNA sequence: TGTGCCAGCAGCTCCTCGGGGCAGGGGGCTGAGACCCAGTACTTC. It specifies CASSSSGQGAETQYF.

The chain has TRBV27 and TRBJ2-7; TRBD2 agrees at 7 bases. This CDR3 is 14 amino acids long. J lost 6 bases, V lost 5 bases, and 10 bases had no gene match. Germline V CDR1 and CDR2: MNHEY, SMNVEV (reference sequence). The DNA for the CDR3 is TGTGCCAGCAGTGGGATGTCGGGAGGCGTCGAGCAGTACTTC. Translation: CASSGMSGGVEQYF.

The chain combines TRBV4-1 with TRBJ2-7; 13 bases are a match to TRBD2. In germline, CDR1 is MGHRA, CDR2 YSYEKL. The CDR3 is made up of 16 amino acids. The junction had 6 bases not matched to a gene; V was cut back by 2 bases and J by 5 bases. The CDR3 reads CASSQSGLAGFDEQYF. CDR3 nucleotides: TGCGCCAGCAGCCAATCGGGACTAGCGGGATTCGACGAGCAGTACTTC.

This clone has only one observation. The J gene is TRBJ1-4, the V gene TRBV19; D is undetermined. Trimming took 5 bases from V and 3 from J, leaving 19 bases between them. Germline CDR1 is LNHDA and CDR2 is SQIVND (reference sequence). The CDR3 sequence is 17 residues long. CDR3 bases: TGTGCCAGTAGTCCCTCTTCGCCGGGGATCCCTAATGAAAAACTGTTTTTT. It translates to CASSPSSPGIPNEKLFF.

The rearrangement joins TRBV2 to TRBJ2-7, with D maybe TRBD2 (5 bases). V was trimmed by 6 bases and J by 6 bases, leaving 18 bases between them. The CDR3 consists of 14 residues. From germline, CDR1 is SNHLY and CDR2 FYNNEI. CDR3 DNA: TGTGCCAGCAGGAGTGGAGGACTGGCCTCCGAGCAGTACTTC. This translates into CASRSGGLASEQYF.

The chain combines TRBV5-4 with TRBJ2-3; D gene uncertain. Deletions cut 0 bases from V and 2 bases from J, with 4 bases between. CDR1 is SGHNT, CDR2 YYREEE, per germline (reference sequence). This CDR3 spans 13 amino acids. The CDR3 bases are TGTGCCAGCAGCTTGGCCCACACAGATACGCAGTATTTT. This gives the protein CASSLAHTDTQYF.

The rearrangement joins TRBV11-2 to TRBJ2-3; possibly TRBD1 or TRBD2 for D (5 bases each). The germline gives CDR1 SGHAT, CDR2 FQNNGV. The CDR3 is made up of 14 amino acids. V was trimmed by 4 bases and J by 4 bases, leaving 12 bases between them. The CDR3 nucleotides are TGTGCCAGCAGCTGGGTCGGGGACGCAGATACGCAGTATTTT. Its translation is CASSWVGDADTQYF.

The chain links TRBV9 to TRBJ2-1; D is unresolved. Trimming stripped 6 bases from V and 9 bases from J, with 19 bases between. The germline V gene has CDR1 SGDLS and CDR2 YYNGEE. The CDR3 contains 14 residues. The CDR3, as DNA: TGTGCCAGCACCCCCTACCCCCACGAAAGTGAGCAGTTCTTC. It specifies CASTPYPHESEQFF.

This clone was seen just once. The chain employs TRBV6-4 and TRBJ2-2, with D possibly being TRBD1 (6 bases). The CDR3 has 11 amino acids. Germline V gene data show CDR1 as MRHNA and CDR2 as SNTAGT. This chain's CDR3 is CVPPGAGELFF. DNA of the CDR3: TGTGTTCCGCCAGGGGCCGGGGAGCTGTTTTTT.

The chain joins TRBV28 to TRBJ2-1; tentatively, D is TRBD2 (6 bases). The CDR3 length is 16 residues. The germline V gene encodes CDR1 MDHEN and CDR2 SYDVKM. The V end lost 1 base, the J end lost 4 bases, and 14 bases lay between the germline ends. The CDR3 is CASSLLAENGYNEQFF. The CDR3 DNA sequence: TGTGCCAGCAGTTTATTAGCGGAAAATGGGTACAATGAGCAGTTCTTC.

The chain employs TRBV7-9 and TRBJ2-3; D gene ambiguous. This CDR3 comprises 13 residues. Germline V gives CDR1 SEHNR, CDR2 FQNEAQ (reference sequence). V was trimmed by 3 bases and J by 1 base, leaving 5 bases between them. The DNA for the CDR3 is TGTGCCAGCAGCTTCCTCGGCACAGATACGCAGTATTTT. Translation gives CASSFLGTDTQYF. The full variable domain, rest sourced from reference TRBV7-9 and TRBJ2-3, is DTGVSQNPRHKITKRGQNVTFRCDPISEHNRLYWYRQTLGQGPEFLTYFQNEAQLEKSRLLSDRFSAERPKGSFSTLEIQRTEQGDSAMYLCASSFLGTDTQYFGPGTRLTVL.

This clone is a singleton in its sample. Within the sample, other DNA sequences also encode this same CDR3. The genes are TRBV6-5 and TRBJ2-7, with D perhaps matching TRBD2 (6 bases). The CDR3 totals 14 residues. Trimming cost V 2 bases and J 2 bases, with 10 bases left between them. Looked up from germline, CDR1 is MNHEY and CDR2 is SVGAGI. The CDR3, as DNA: TGTGCCAGCAGTTACGGGGCGGGGACCTACGAGCAGTACTTC. It translates to CASSYGAGTYEQYF.

The V gene is TRBV19, the J gene TRBJ2-1, with 9 bases fitting TRBD2. The CDR3 runs to 16 residues. The V gene end was trimmed by 4 bases and the J gene end by 0 bases; junction bases not matched to a gene: 4. Per the germline V gene, CDR1 is LNHDA and CDR2 is SQIVND (reference sequence). DNA of the CDR3: TGTGCCAGTAGTACCCTAGCGGGGAGCTCCTACAATGAGCAGTTCTTC. It encodes CASSTLAGSSYNEQFF.

The V and J genes are TRBV27 and TRBJ2-2; D perhaps matches TRBD2 (6 bases). The CDR3 contains 17 residues. In germline, CDR1 is MNHEY, CDR2 SMNVEV (reference sequence). V lost 3 bases and J 3 bases, leaving 17 bases between the germline ends. The CDR3 nucleotides read TGTGCCAGCAGTTTTTCTGCGGGGAATCTCGACACCGGGGAGCTGTTTTTT. Its protein is CASSFSAGNLDTGELFF.

This chain joins TRBV11-2 and TRBJ1-1, with TRBD1 as a possible D gene (6 bases). The ends were cut back, 0 bases at V and 0 bases at J, with 8 bases in the middle. This CDR3 comprises 15 residues. Germline CDR1 is SGHAT and CDR2 is FQNNGV. Here the CDR3 reads CASSLEDRVNTEAFF. CDR3 nucleotide sequence: TGTGCCAGCAGCTTAGAGGACAGAGTGAACACTGAAGCTTTCTTT. Complete variable domain (other parts from reference TRBV11-2 and TRBJ1-1): EAGVAQSPRYKIIEKRQSVAFWCNPISGHATLYWYQQILGQGPKLLIQFQNNGVVDDSQLPKDRFSAERLKGVDSTLKIQPAKLEDSAVYLCASSLEDRVNTEAFFGQGTRLTVV.

V usage is TRBV9 and J usage is TRBJ1-1, with D possibly matching TRBD1 (5 bases). Trimming stripped 0 bases from V and 2 bases from J, with 17 bases between. The germline CDR1 and CDR2 sequences are SGDLS and YYNGEE. The CDR3 extends over 17 amino acids. Written as DNA, the CDR3 is TGTGCCAGCAGCGTAGAGGATCCGGCGGGGGAAAACACTGAAGCTTTCTTT. It yields the protein CASSVEDPAGENTEAFF.